A single sample gave rise to the 2 T cell receptor beta chains below, sequenced in a study of blood T cell repertoires in COVID-19. Profiling relied on immunoSEQ multiplex PCR, and the TCRdb table lists in-frame clones only, not all of them. This sample carries some 42,000 clones, about 90% of them seen once, and the ten largest clones take roughly 9.4%. Sequencing used peripheral blood. Source of these receptors: a man aged 50 or older with active COVID-19.

This chain uses TRBV9 with TRBJ1-1, with a possible D match to TRBD1 (5 bases). V lost 3 bases to trimming and J lost 4 bases, with 19 bases between them. From germline, CDR1 is SGDLS and CDR2 YYNGEE. The CDR3 extends over 16 amino acids. DNA of the CDR3: TGTGCCAGCAGCGACGAAGGGGAGGCGAGGGGCACTGAAGCTTTCTTT. This translates into CASSDEGEARGTEAFF.

This clone was recorded once. V is TRBV10-2 and J is TRBJ2-2; possibly TRBD2 for D (7 bases). Trimming removed 5 bases at V and 2 bases at J, with 12 bases between. Germline V gives CDR1 WSHSY, CDR2 SAAADI. The CDR3 has 15 amino acids. The CDR3 sequence is CASSPGGTNTGELFF. The CDR3 region has the DNA TGCGCCAGCAGTCCCGGGGGGACAAACACCGGGGAGCTGTTTTTT.